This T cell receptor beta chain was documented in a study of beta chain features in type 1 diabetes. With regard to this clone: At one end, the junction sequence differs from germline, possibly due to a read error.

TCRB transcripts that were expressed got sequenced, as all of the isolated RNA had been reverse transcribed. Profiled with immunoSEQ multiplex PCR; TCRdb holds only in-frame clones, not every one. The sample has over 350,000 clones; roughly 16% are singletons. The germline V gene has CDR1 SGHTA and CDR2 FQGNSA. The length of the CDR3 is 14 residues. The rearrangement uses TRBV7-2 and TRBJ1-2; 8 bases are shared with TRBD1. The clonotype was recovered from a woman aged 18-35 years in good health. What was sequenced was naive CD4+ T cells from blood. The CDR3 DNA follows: TGTGCCAGCAGATTAGACAGGGGAGCAGATGGCTACACCTTC. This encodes CASRLDRGADGYTF. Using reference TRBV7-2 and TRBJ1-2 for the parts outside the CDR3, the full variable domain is GAGVSQSPSNKVTEKGKDVELRCDPISGHTALYWYRQSLGQGLEFLIYFQGNSAPDKSGLPSDRFSAERTGGSVSTLTIQRTQQEDSAVYLCASRLDRGADGYTFGSGTRLTVV.